The clone carrying this T cell receptor (beta chain) was detected a few times. These data come from a study of human T cells and chemical hapten exposure. TCRdb re-called the RACE reads with MiXCR, one entry per CDR3 protein. This table has 300,000 to 450,000 distinct CDR3 sequences, roughly 4.6% appearing once. The germline V gene encodes CDR1 LNHNV and CDR2 YYDKDF (reference sequence). The CDR3 loop spans 17 amino acids. V lost 0 bases and J lost 4, with 16 bases in between. The time point here: pre-sensitization, week 0. Treatment reported: therapeutic diphenylcyclopropenone sensitization with weekly scalp DPC.

The receptor's source is a woman aged 45-60 years with alopecia areata. Some clones in this sample may be carry-over from other donors' samples. Sequenced material: whole blood, taken in connection with sensitization to the hapten diphenylcyclopropenone (DPC). The rearrangement uses TRBV15 and TRBJ1-3, with D unclear. CDR3 in amino acids: CATSRDPRQLTGNTIYF. CDR3 in DNA: TGTGCCACCAGCAGAGATCCCCGGCAGCTGACGGGAAACACCATATATTTT.